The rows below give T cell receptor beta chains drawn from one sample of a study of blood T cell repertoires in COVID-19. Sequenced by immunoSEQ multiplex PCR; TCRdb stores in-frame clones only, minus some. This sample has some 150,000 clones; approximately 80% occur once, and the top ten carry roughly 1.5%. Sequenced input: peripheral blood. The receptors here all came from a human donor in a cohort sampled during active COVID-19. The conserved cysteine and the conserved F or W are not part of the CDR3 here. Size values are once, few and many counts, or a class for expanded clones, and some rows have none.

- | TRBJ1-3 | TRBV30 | ACLGQVGNTIY
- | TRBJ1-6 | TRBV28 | ASRPAGTANSPLH
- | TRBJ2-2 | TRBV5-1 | ASSLAQGGNTGELF
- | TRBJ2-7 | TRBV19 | ASSGQFYEQY
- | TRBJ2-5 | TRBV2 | ASSGIRAETQY
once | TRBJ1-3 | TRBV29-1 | SVVQGISGNTIY
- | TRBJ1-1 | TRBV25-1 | ASSEYGADRGNTEAF
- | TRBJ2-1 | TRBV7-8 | ASSLVGGGGQTGLGQF
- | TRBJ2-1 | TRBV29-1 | SVETPNSGGDIEQF
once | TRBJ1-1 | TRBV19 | ASSTLSGTGGTEAF
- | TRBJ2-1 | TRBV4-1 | ASSRLAGGRGYNEQF
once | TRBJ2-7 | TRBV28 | ASTSNRGSYEQY
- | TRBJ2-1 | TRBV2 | ASRAGGPYNEQF
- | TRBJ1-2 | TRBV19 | ASSTIGQSDYGYT
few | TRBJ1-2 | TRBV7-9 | ASSRQQGHYGYT
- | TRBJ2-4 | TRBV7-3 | ASSFSAGEVQY
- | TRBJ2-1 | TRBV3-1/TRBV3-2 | ASSRRLAGGVFYNEQF
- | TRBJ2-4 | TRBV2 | ASSESPGDIQY
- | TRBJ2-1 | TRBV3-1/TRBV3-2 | ASSWNGGDEQF
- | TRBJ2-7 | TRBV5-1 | ASSLGLAGVSSYEQY
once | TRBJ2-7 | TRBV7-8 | ASSFRGGEQY
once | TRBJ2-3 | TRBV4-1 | ASSQEMIDRGGKDTQY
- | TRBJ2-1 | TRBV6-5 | ASRTQEQGNEQF
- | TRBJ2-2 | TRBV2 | ARSSSGVRNTGELF
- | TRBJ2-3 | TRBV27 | ASSSTRAGLADTDTQY
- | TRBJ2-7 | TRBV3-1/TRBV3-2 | ASRRTRDRVGEQY
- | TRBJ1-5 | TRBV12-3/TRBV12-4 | ASSRGKQPQH
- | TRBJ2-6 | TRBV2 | ASSELESGANVLT
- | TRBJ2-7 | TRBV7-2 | ASSLEIGAGVIYEQY
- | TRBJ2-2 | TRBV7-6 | ASSLGTGINTGELF
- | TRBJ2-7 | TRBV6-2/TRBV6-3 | ASSRTGTGSYEQY
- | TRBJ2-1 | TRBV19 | ASSITGAPSSYNEQF
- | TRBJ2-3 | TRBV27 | ASSPYISGTDTQY
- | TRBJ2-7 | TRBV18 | ASSQIGTDYYEQY
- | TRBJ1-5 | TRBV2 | ASSGSHIDQPQH
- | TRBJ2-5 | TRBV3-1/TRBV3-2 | ASSGLTSGTGKTQY
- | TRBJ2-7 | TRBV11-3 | ASSPMRAWNEQY
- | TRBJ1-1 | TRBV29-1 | SAEGQPGTEAF
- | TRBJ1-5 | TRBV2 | ASRGVGGEQPQH
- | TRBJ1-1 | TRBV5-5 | ASSLGQGLGTEAF
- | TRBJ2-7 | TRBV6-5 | ATATGVREQY
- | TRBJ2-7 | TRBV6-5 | ASSQRETNAYEQY
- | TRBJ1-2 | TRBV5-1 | ASSSQGAAFAGYT
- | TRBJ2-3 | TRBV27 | ASHVGTGGGTDTQY
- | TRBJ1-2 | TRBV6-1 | ASSENGQGLGYT
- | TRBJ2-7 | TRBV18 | ASSPRQGVYEQY